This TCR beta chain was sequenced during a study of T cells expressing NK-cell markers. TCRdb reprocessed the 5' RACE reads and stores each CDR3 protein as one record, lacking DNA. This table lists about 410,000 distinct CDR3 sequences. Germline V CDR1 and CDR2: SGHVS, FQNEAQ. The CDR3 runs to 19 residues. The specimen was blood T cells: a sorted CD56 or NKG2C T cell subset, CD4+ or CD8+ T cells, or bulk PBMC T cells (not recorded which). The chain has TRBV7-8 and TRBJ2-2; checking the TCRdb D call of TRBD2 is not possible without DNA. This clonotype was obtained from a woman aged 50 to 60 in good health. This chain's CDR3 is CASSPPLAGDLLYTGELFF.